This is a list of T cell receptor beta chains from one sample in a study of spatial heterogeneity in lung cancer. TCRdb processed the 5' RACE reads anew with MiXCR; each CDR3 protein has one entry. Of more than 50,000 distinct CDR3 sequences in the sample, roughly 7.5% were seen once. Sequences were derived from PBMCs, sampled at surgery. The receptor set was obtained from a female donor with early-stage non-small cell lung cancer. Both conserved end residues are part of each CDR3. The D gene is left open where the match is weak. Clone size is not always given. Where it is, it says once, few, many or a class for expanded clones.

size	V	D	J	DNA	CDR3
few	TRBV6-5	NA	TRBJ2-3	TGTGCCAGCCTACGACCCCCCGATACGCAGTATTTT	CASLRPPDTQYF
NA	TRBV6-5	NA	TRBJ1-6	TGTGCCAGCAGGGGACGAACCGGCAATTCACCCCTCCACTTT	CASRGRTGNSPLHF
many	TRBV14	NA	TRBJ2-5	TGTGCCAGCAGCCCCTCGCCGCGGATCCAGTCGGCCCAGTACTTC	CASSPSPRIQSAQYF
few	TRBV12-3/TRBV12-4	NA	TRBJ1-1	TGTGCCAGCAGCCTGGTAGGGGCCATGAGTGCTTTCTTT	CASSLVGAMSAFF
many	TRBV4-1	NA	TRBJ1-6	TGCGCCAGCAGCCAAGAACAGATTTCACCCCTCCACTTT	CASSQEQISPLHF
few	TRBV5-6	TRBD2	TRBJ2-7	TGTGCCAGCAGTCCGCGGGAGACCTACGAGCAGTACTTC	CASSPRETYEQYF
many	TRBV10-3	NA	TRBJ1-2	TGTGCCATCAGTGAGAGGGGGTATGGCTACACCTTC	CAISERGYGYTF
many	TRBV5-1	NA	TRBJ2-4	TGCGCCAGCAGTGAGGGGAACTTAGGAGGACATATTCAGTACTTC	CASSEGNLGGHIQYF
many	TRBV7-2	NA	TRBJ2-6	TGTGCCAGCAGATCTGCTCCCGGGGCCAACGTCCTGACTTTC	CASRSAPGANVLTF
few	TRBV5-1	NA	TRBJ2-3	TGCGCCAGCTCCGAAACGGGCCTCGGAGATACGCAGTATTTT	CASSETGLGDTQYF
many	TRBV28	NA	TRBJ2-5	TGTGCCAGCAGTTTTCAGGGGATCCAAGAGACCCAGTACTTC	CASSFQGIQETQYF
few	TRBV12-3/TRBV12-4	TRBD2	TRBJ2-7	TGTGCCAGCAGTCCGACTAGCGGGACCTACGAGCAGTACTTC	CASSPTSGTYEQYF
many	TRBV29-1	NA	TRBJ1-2	TGCAGCGTAGTTCGAACGACAAATAACTATGGCTACACCTTC	CSVVRTTNNYGYTF
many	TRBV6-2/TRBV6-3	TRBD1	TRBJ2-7	TGTGCCAGCAGTGGACAGGGCTACGAGCAGTACTTC	CASSGQGYEQYF
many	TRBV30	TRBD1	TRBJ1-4	TGTGCCTGGAGTGTACATGGGACAGGGGAACGAAGACTGTTTTTT	CAWSVHGTGERRLFF
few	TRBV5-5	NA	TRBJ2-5	TGTGCCAGCAGCCCCGCGGTAGCTCCGGAGACCCAGTACTTC	CASSPAVAPETQYF
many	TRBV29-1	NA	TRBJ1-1	TGCAGCGTTGCTAACCGACGGGAGACGGAAGCTTTCTTT	CSVANRRETEAFF
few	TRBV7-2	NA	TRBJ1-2	TGTGCCAGCAGCGTGGAAAGGGACTATGGCTACACCTTC	CASSVERDYGYTF
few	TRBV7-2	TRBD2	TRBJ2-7	TGTGCCAGCAGCCCCCGAACTAGCGGGACGTCCTACGAGCAGTACTTC	CASSPRTSGTSYEQYF
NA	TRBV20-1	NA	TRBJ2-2	TGCAGTGCTAGTGGGGTGTCCACCGGGGAGCTGTTTTTT	CSASGVSTGELFF
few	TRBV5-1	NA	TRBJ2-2	TGCGCCAGCAGCCCGGTTAGCGGGAACACCGGGGAGCTGTTTTTT	CASSPVSGNTGELFF
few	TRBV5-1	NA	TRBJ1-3	TGCGCCAGCAGCTGGGGCAACTTCATCTCTGGAAACACCATATATTTT	CASSWGNFISGNTIYF
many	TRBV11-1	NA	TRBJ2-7	TGTGCCAGCAGCTTCGGGCCGGAGGTCGAGCAGTACTTC	CASSFGPEVEQYF
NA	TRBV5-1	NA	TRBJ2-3	TGCGCCAGCAGCCCTTCCACCGGTAATACGCAGTATTTT	CASSPSTGNTQYF
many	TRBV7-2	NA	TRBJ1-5	TGTGCCAGCAGCCCCACCGGTGACAGCAATCAGCCCCAGCATTTT	CASSPTGDSNQPQHF
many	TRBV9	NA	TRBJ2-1	TGTGCCAGCAGCGTAGACGGGGCTTTGATATACAATGAGCAGTTCTTC	CASSVDGALIYNEQFF
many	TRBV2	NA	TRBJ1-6	TGTGCCAGCAAACAGGGAACCTCCTATAATTCACCCCTCCACTTT	CASKQGTSYNSPLHF
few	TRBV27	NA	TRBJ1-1	TGTGCCAGCAGTTTAACGTTCAAGAACACTGAAGCTTTCTTT	CASSLTFKNTEAFF
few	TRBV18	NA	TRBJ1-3	TGTGCCAGCTCACCAAATGGAGTCCTCGACTCTGGAAACACCATATATTTT	CASSPNGVLDSGNTIYF
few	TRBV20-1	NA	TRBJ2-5	TGCAGTGCTGCACCGCCGGGAGAAGAGACCCAGTACTTC	CSAAPPGEETQYF
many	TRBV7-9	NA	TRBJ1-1	TGTGCCAGCATCCGAGGGGGAGATAACACTGAAGCTTTCTTT	CASIRGGDNTEAFF
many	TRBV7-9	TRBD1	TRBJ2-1	TGTGCCAGCAGCCTGTTACAGGGGTCATACAATGAGCAGTTCTTC	CASSLLQGSYNEQFF
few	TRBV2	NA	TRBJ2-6	TGTGCCAGCAACCTCGAGGGCTCTGGGGCCAACGTCCTGACTTTC	CASNLEGSGANVLTF
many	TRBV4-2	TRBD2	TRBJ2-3	TGTGCCAGCAGCCACCACCGGGGGGGGGCGAGCACAGATACGCAGTATTTT	CASSHHRGGASTDTQYF
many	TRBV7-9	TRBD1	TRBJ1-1	TGTGCCAGCAGCTCTGCCCGGGACAGTGAAGCTTTCTTT	CASSSARDSEAFF